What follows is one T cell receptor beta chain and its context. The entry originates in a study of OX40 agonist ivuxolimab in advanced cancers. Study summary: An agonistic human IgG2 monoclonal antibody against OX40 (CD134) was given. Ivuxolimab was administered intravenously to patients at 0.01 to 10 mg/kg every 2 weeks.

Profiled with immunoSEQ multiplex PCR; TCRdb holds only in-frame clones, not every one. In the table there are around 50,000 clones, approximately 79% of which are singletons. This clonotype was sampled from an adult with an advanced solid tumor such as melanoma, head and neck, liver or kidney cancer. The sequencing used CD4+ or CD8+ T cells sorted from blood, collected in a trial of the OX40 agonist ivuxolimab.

In nucleotides, the CDR3 is TGTGCCAGCAGCCCAACCCCTGACACAAATCAGCCCCAGCATTTT. Its translation: CASSPTPDTNQPQHF. The gene calls are TRBV9 and TRBJ1-5; D gene unclear. Germline CDR1 reads SGDLS; CDR2 reads YYNGEE. V was clipped by 4 bases and J by 4 bases, with 15 bases between them. The CDR3 contains 15 residues.